Listed below are T cell receptor beta chains from one sample, sequenced in a study of T cell responses to AZD1222 COVID-19 vaccine. The data were produced by immunoSEQ multiplex PCR, yet TCRdb's version contains in-frame clones alone and is incomplete. The sample shows 80,000 or so clones, roughly nine tenths of them seen only once. This material consisted of peripheral blood, taken on day 0 of AZD1222 vaccination. The receptor set was obtained from an adult in good health. Each CDR3 is given without its conserved first and last residue.

v_call: TRBV15
j_call: TRBJ2-6
cdr3_aa: ATSRASGANVLT

v_call: TRBV29-1
j_call: TRBJ2-1
cdr3_aa: SVERRLAGDNEQF

v_call: TRBV5-6
j_call: TRBJ2-1
cdr3_aa: ASSWTGGSYNEQF

v_call: TRBV6-5
j_call: TRBJ1-3
cdr3_aa: ASSSSSGNTIY

v_call: TRBV6-5
j_call: TRBJ2-3
cdr3_aa: ASSYSQGFMTQY

v_call: TRBV4-1
j_call: TRBJ2-5
cdr3_aa: ASSRTGTAQETQY

v_call: TRBV2
j_call: TRBJ2-3
cdr3_aa: ASSGRAEQY

v_call: TRBV28
j_call: TRBJ1-5
cdr3_aa: ASSPLQGAEYQPQH

v_call: TRBV7-9
j_call: TRBJ1-4
cdr3_aa: ASSLDSRDEKLF

v_call: TRBV4-1
j_call: TRBJ1-6
cdr3_aa: ASSPYYQGGNSPLH

v_call: TRBV5-6
j_call: TRBJ1-1
cdr3_aa: ASSLGGKDTEAF

v_call: TRBV27
j_call: TRBJ2-1
cdr3_aa: ADRRTRSSYNEQF

v_call: TRBV3-1/TRBV3-2
j_call: TRBJ2-7
cdr3_aa: ASSRYDSLNEQY

v_call: TRBV7-9
j_call: TRBJ1-2
cdr3_aa: ASSAGGNYGYT

v_call: TRBV19
j_call: TRBJ2-7
cdr3_aa: ASSIRPGLSYEQY

v_call: TRBV7-9
j_call: TRBJ2-1
cdr3_aa: ASSSRDGHSFGNEQF

v_call: TRBV2
j_call: TRBJ1-2
cdr3_aa: ASSVIPGHSGPTPRGYT

v_call: TRBV14
j_call: TRBJ2-2
cdr3_aa: ASSQVLSGYTGELF

v_call: TRBV18
j_call: TRBJ1-3
cdr3_aa: ASSRDRDGNTIY

v_call: TRBV5-1
j_call: TRBJ2-7
cdr3_aa: ASSLDTKTYEQY

v_call: TRBV6-5
j_call: TRBJ1-1
cdr3_aa: ASSSWTGLTEAF

v_call: TRBV6-8
j_call: TRBJ2-7
cdr3_aa: ASPKGDREIVQY

v_call: TRBV11-2
j_call: TRBJ1-2
cdr3_aa: ASSLFATERGFGYT

v_call: TRBV7-6
j_call: TRBJ2-7
cdr3_aa: ASSLEVSTYEQY

v_call: TRBV16
j_call: TRBJ2-5
cdr3_aa: ASSQYRIQETQY

v_call: TRBV28
j_call: TRBJ1-2
cdr3_aa: ASRETGTSYGYT

v_call: TRBV7-2
j_call: TRBJ2-6
cdr3_aa: ASTDNVGQGGSGANVLT

v_call: TRBV15
j_call: TRBJ2-3
cdr3_aa: ATSPSPHSTDTQY

v_call: TRBV18
j_call: TRBJ2-3
cdr3_aa: ASSPGVRSTDTQY

v_call: TRBV3-1/TRBV3-2
j_call: TRBJ1-5
cdr3_aa: ASRGRSNQPQH

v_call: TRBV27
j_call: TRBJ2-5
cdr3_aa: ASSSRNSQETQY

v_call: TRBV28
j_call: TRBJ1-4
cdr3_aa: ASRTGNNEKLF

v_call: TRBV7-9
j_call: TRBJ2-7
cdr3_aa: ASGGNEQY

v_call: TRBV6-5
j_call: TRBJ2-7
cdr3_aa: ASREDGPSYEQY

v_call: TRBV6-5
j_call: TRBJ2-7
cdr3_aa: ASTKAGTGGEQY

v_call: TRBV6-5
j_call: TRBJ2-3
cdr3_aa: ASSLAGGRDTQY

v_call: TRBV19
j_call: TRBJ2-3
cdr3_aa: ASSTQPGLIADTQY

v_call: TRBV7-3
j_call: TRBJ2-1
cdr3_aa: ASSLRAGGHDNEQF

v_call: TRBV7-9
j_call: TRBJ2-7
cdr3_aa: ASSPYRVGYEQY

v_call: TRBV7-2
j_call: TRBJ1-3
cdr3_aa: ASSPSRGAHLRTGNTIY

v_call: TRBV4-1
j_call: TRBJ2-1
cdr3_aa: ASRSSAGGTGEQF